The TCR beta chain under discussion was sequenced for a study of shared clonotypes between healthy human individuals. Naive CD8 cells comprised CD45RO-negative, CCR7-positively selected cells, excluding terminally differentiated effector memory CD45RA+ cells. Donors comprised healthy HIV-negative adults lacking recent acute infections or vaccinations. Remarks on this clone: The target antigen is unknown.

Study-wide points: Compared with clonotypes that all four donors shared, non-shared clonotypes had lower generation probabilities. Naive subsets tended to show greater estimated richness than memory subsets.

As processed by the authors: In the immunoSEQ data, sequences were junction-only and lacked quality scores, so filtering differed. Libraries were prepared by immunoSEQ multiplex PCR; TCRdb keeps only in-frame clonotypes and omits some of them. That table gives V, J and clone size, and the DNA gave D and trimming. Among about 2 million clones, around 96% were seen once, and the ten largest hold 1.1%. The receptor comes from a man between 18 and 29 years old in good health. Sequenced sample: naive CD8+ T cells sorted from blood.

Here the CDR3 reads CASTGGTGVTDTQYF. CDR3 coding DNA: TGTGCCAGCACTGGCGGGACGGGAGTAACAGATACGCAGTATTTT. The genes are TRBV2 and TRBJ2-3; perhaps TRBD2 as D (6 bases). Trimming stripped 7 bases from V and 3 bases from J, with 17 bases between. The germline CDR1 and CDR2 sequences are SNHLY and FYNNEI. The CDR3 consists of 15 residues.